This T cell receptor beta chain appears in the sequencing data of a study of PD-1 and CTLA-4 blockade in melanoma. Trimming cost V 5 bases and J 2 bases, with 13 bases left between them. CDR1 and CDR2 (germline): SQVTM, ANQGSEA. The CDR3 runs 14 residues. The table came from immunoSEQ multiplex PCR; TCRdb's copy has only in-frame clones and leaves some out. The sample carries tens of thousands of clones, 75% to 95% recorded once. This clone was observed once. The sequence was collected from a human donor with melanoma. The chain employs TRBV29-1 and TRBJ2-1; D is ambiguous. The sequencing here drew on CD8+ T cells from peripheral blood, taken from a patient given anti-PD-1 treatment. For the CDR3, the DNA is TGCAGCGTTCGGGTGAATGACCCCTACAATGAGCAGTTCTTC. Translated: CSVRVNDPYNEQFF.